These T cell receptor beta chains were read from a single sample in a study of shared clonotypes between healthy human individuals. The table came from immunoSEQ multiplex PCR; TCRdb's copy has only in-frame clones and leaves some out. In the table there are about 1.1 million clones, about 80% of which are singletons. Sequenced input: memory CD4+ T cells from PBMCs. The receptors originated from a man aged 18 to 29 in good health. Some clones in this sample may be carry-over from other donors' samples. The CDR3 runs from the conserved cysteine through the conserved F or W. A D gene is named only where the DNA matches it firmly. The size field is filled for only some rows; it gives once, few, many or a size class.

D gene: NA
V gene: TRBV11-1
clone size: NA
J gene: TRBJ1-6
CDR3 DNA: TGTGCCAGCAGCGGACCGGGGGGTAATTCACCCCTCCACTTT
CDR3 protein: CASSGPGGNSPLHF

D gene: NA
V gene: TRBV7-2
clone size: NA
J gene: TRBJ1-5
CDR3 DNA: TGTGCCAGCAGCCCTAGCTTCCCCCCGGGACAGCCCCAGCATTTT
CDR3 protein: CASSPSFPPGQPQHF

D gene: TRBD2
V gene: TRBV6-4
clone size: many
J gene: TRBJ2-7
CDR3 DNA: TGTGCCAGCAGTGGCAACAGGACTAGCGGGAGTTTCAGTTGGTACGAGCAGTACTTC
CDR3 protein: CASSGNRTSGSFSWYEQYF

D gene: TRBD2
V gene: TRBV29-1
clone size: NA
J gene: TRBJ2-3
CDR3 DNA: TGCAGCGTCGCGCCTACTAGCGGTGTTCTTGATACGCAGTATTTT
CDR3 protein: CSVAPTSGVLDTQYF

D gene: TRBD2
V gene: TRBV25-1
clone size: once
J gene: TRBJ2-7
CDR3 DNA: TGTGCCAGCAGTGAGGGACTAGCGGCCGTCGAGCAGTACTTC
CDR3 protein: CASSEGLAAVEQYF

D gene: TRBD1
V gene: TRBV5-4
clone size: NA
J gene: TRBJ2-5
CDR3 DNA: TGTGCCAGCAGCATTTCAGGGGGCTGGGAGACCCAGTACTTC
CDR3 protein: CASSISGGWETQYF

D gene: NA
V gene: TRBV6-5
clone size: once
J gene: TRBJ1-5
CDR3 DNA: TGTGCCAGCAGTTACGGTCGGGGGGGGGATCAGCCCCAGCATTTT
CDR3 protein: CASSYGRGGDQPQHF

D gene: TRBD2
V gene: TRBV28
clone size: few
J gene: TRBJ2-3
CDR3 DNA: TGTGCCAGCAGTTCCCAAGGACGGGAGGAATCAGATACGCAGTATTTT
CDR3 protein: CASSSQGREESDTQYF

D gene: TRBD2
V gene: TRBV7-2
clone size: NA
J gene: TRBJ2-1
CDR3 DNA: TGTGCCAGCAGCTCGACTTCTGGGACTAGGAACAATGAGCAGTTCTTC
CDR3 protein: CASSSTSGTRNNEQFF

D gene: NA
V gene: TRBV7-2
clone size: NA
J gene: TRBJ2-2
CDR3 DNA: TGTGCCAGCAGCTCCACAGGTTCGACCGGGGAGCTGTTTTTT
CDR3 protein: CASSSTGSTGELFF

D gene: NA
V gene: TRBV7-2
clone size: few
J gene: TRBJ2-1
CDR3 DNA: TGTGCCAGCAGCATCCGTAGAGCGAGGAATGAGCAGTTCTTC
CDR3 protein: CASSIRRARNEQFF

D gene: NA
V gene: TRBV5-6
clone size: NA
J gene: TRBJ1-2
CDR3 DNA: TGTGCCAGCAGCGAAGGGATCCGGGGGCAGAACTATGGCTACACCTTC
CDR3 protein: CASSEGIRGQNYGYTF

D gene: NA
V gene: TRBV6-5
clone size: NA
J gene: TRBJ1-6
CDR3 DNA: TGTGCCAGCAGTTACGGGACACCCGATAATTCACCCCTCCACTTT
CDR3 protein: CASSYGTPDNSPLHF

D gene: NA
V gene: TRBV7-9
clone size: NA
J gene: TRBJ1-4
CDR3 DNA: TGTGCCAGCAGCTTAGCGCGGGAAAAACTGTTTTTT
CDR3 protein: CASSLAREKLFF

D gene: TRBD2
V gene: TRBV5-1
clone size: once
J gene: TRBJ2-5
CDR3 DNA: TGCGCCAGCACCCTAGCGGGAGTCAGCCAAGAGACCCAGTACTTC
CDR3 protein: CASTLAGVSQETQYF

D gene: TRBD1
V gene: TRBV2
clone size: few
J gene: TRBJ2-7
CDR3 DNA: TGTGCCAGTGGGGGACAGATAAACTACGAGCAGTACTTC
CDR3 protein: CASGGQINYEQYF

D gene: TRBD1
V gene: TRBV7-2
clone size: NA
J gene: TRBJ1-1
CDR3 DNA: TGTGCCAGCAGCTTAAGACAGGGGGCGGGGGCTTTCTTT
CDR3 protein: CASSLRQGAGAFF

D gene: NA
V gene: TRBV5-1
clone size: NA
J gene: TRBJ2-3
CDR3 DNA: TGCGCCAGCAGCTCCCATGGGGGAGATACGCAGTATTTT
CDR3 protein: CASSSHGGDTQYF

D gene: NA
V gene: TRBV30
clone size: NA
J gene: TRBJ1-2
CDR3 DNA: TGTGCCTGGAGTACAGGAGCTAACTATGGCTACACCTTC
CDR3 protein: CAWSTGANYGYTF

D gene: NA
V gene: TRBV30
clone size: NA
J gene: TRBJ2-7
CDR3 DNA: TGTGCCTGGAGTGGGACAACGTTCTACGAGCAGTACTTC
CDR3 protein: CAWSGTTFYEQYF

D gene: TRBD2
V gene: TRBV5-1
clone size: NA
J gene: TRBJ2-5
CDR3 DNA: TGCGCCAGCAGCTTGACTAGCGCTTACGAGACCCAGTACTTC
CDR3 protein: CASSLTSAYETQYF

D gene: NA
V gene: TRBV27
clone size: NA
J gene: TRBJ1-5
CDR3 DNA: TGTGCCAGCAGTTTTGGTGGTCAGCCCCAGCATTTT
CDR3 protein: CASSFGGQPQHF

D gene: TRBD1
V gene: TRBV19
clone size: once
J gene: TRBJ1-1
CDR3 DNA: TGTGCCAGTAGTATCGCCTACAGGGGCAACACTGAAGCTTTCTTT
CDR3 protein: CASSIAYRGNTEAFF

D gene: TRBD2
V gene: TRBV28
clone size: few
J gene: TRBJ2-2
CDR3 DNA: TGTGCCAGCAGTTTGGGGCTAGCGGGAAAGTTCGGCACCGGGGAGCTGTTTTTT
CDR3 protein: CASSLGLAGKFGTGELFF

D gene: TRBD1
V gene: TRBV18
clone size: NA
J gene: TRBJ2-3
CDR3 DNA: TGTGCCAGCTCACGGACAGGGGCCACAGATACGCAGTATTTT
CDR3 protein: CASSRTGATDTQYF

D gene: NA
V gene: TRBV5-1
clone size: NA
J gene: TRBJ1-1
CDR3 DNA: TGCGCCAGCAGCTTAGGGGATAGGGACACTGAAGCTTTCTTT
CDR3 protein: CASSLGDRDTEAFF

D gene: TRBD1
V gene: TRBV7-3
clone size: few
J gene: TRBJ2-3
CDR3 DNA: TGTGCCAGCAGCTTAACCCCCAGGGGGCATACGCAGTATTTT
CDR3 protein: CASSLTPRGHTQYF

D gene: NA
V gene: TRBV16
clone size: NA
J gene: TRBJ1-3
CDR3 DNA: TGTGCCAGCAGCCAACGGGGACAACCCTCTGGAAACACCATATATTTT
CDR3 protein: CASSQRGQPSGNTIYF

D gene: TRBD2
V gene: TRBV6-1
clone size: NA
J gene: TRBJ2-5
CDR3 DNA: TGTGCCAGCAGAGGACTAGCGGGGGAAGAGTACTTC
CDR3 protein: CASRGLAGEEYF

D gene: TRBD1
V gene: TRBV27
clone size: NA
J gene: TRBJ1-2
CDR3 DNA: TGTGCCAGCAGTTTATCAGGGGGCGCAGGCTATGGCTACACCTTC
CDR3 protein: CASSLSGGAGYGYTF

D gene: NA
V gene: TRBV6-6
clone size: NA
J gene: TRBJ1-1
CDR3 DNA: TGTGCCAGCAGTTTCCAGGGGTCGAACACTGAAGCTTTCTTT
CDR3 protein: CASSFQGSNTEAFF

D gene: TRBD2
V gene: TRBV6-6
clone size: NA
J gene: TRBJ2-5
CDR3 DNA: TGTGCCAGCAGTCGGGACTACTCGAAAGAGACCCAGTACTTC
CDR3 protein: CASSRDYSKETQYF

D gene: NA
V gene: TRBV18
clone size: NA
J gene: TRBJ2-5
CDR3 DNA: TGTGCCAGCTCACCGGGGGGCCTAGAGACCCAGTACTTC
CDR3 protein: CASSPGGLETQYF

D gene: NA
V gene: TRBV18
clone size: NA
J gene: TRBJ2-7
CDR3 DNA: TGTGCCAGCTCACGTACAGCTAACGCCCTCAACTCCTACGAGCAGTACTTC
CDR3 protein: CASSRTANALNSYEQYF

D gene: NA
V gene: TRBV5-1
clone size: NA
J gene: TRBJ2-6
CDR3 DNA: TGCGCCAGCAGCCCGGTCGTTCAGGGATTCTCTGGGGCCAACGTCCTGACTTTC
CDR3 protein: CASSPVVQGFSGANVLTF

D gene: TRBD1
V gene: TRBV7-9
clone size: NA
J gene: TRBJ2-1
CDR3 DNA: TGTGCCAGCAGCCCGCAGACAGGGTACAATGAGCAGTTCTTC
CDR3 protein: CASSPQTGYNEQFF

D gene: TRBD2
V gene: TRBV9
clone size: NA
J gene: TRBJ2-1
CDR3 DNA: TGTGCCAGCAGCGTAACTAGCGGGCCCCGCAATGAGCAGTTCTTC
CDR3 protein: CASSVTSGPRNEQFF

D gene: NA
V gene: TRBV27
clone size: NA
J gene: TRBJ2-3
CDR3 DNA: TGTGCCAGCAGTTTTGGAGGTAGTGAGGGAGATACGCAGTATTTT
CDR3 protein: CASSFGGSEGDTQYF

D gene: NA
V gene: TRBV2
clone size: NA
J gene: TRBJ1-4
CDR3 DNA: TGTGCCAGCAGTGTGACAGGCGAAAAACTGTTTTTT
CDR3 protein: CASSVTGEKLFF

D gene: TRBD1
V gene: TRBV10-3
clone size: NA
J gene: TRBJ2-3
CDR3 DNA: TGTGCCATCAGCGGACAGGGGCGGACAGATACGCAGTATTTT
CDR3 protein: CAISGQGRTDTQYF

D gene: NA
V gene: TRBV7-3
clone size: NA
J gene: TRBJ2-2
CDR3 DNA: TGTGCCAGCAGCCCGGGCCCCCCCGGGACTTACACCGGGGAGCTGTTTTTT
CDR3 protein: CASSPGPPGTYTGELFF

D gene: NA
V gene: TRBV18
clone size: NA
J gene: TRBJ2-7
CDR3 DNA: TGTGCCAGCTCACCGGGACAAACCTACGAGCAGTACTTC
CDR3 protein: CASSPGQTYEQYF

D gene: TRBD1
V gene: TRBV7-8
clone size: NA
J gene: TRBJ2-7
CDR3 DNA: TGTGCCAGCAGCTCCGACAGGGGGTACGAGCAGTACTTC
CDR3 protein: CASSSDRGYEQYF

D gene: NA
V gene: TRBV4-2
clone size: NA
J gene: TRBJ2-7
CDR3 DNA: TGTGCCAGCAGCCAAGGGCCCGAGCAGTACTTC
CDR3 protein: CASSQGPEQYF

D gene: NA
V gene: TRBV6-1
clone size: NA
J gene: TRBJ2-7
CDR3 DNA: TGTGCCAGCAGTGGGCCCCCCGGCTACGAGCAGTACTTC
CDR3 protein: CASSGPPGYEQYF

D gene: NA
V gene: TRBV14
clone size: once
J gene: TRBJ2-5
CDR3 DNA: TGTGCCAGCAGCCAACGTGGACCCGTCGCGGAGACCCAGTACTTC
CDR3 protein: CASSQRGPVAETQYF

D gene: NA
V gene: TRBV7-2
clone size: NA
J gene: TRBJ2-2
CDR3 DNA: TGTGCCAGCAGCTTAGTGAGCGGTGTCACCGGGGAGCTGTTTTTT
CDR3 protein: CASSLVSGVTGELFF

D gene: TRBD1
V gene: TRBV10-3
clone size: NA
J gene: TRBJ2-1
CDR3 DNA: TGTGCCATCAGTGAGGGCATGACAGGGAATAATGAGCAGTTCTTC
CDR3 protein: CAISEGMTGNNEQFF

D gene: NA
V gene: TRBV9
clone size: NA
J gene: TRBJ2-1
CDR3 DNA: TGTGCCAGCAGCCCCCGCTCAGGCCGGGAGTACTACAATGAGCAGTTCTTC
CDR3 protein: CASSPRSGREYYNEQFF

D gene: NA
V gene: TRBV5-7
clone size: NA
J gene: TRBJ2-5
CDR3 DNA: TGTGCCAGCAGCCCCAGCAGGGTGGACTGGAGCCGGCAAGAGACCCAGTACTTC
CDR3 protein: CASSPSRVDWSRQETQYF

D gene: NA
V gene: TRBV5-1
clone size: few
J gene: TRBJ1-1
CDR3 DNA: TGCGCCAGCAGCACCAATGGGGGTTGGACTGAAGCTTTCTTT
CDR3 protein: CASSTNGGWTEAFF

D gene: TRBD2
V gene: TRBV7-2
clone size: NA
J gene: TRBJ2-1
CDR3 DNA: TGTGCCAGCAGCTTAGCTGGGCGGGAGAGCTACAATGAGCAGTTCTTC
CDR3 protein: CASSLAGRESYNEQFF

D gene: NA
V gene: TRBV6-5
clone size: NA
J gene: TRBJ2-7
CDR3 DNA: TGTGCCAGCAGCCGCGACGGGATGGACAAGCAGTACTTC
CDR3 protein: CASSRDGMDKQYF

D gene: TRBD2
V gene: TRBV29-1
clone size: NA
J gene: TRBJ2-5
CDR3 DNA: TGCAGCGTTGAGGGGACTAGCGCCACGCAGGGCCAGTACTTC
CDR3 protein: CSVEGTSATQGQYF

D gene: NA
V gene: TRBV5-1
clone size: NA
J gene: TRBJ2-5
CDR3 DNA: TGCGCCAGCACTGCCGCAGGGCTAAAAGAGACCCAGTACTTC
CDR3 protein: CASTAAGLKETQYF